Below, 20 T cell receptor beta chains from the same sample are listed, as sequenced in a study of CD8+CD57+ T cells in acquired aplastic anemia. The patients chosen for sequencing had shown expansion of CD8+CD57+ cells (detected by flow cytometry). The use of genomic DNA as template underpinned the TCR beta VDJ and CDR3 profiling. TCRdb reprocessed the reads with MiXCR, giving one entry per CDR3 protein. Found here are roughly 280,000 distinct CDR3 sequences, under 60% of them singletons; the top ten hold roughly 1.3%. The sequencing input was sorted CD4+, CD8+, or CD8+CD57+ T cells (not recorded which) from PBMCs. All receptors come from a human donor with aplastic anemia.

This clonotype turned up a few times. The chain recombines TRBV19 with TRBJ1-1, with TRBD1 as a possible D gene (6 bases). The CDR3 totals 14 residues. The V end lost 1 base, the J end lost 2 bases, and 8 bases lay between the germline ends. Per the germline V gene, CDR1 is LNHDA and CDR2 is SQIVND (reference sequence). The DNA for the CDR3 is TGTGCCAGTAGTATAGGGGGGGCAAACACTGAAGCTTTCTTT. This encodes CASSIGGANTEAFF.

V usage is TRBV7-9 and J usage is TRBJ2-1, with 7 bases matching TRBD2. Germline CDR1 SEHNR, CDR2 FQNEAQ (reference sequence). The ends lost 4 bases at V and 8 bases at J; junction bases unmatched: 8. The CDR3 contains 14 residues. This CDR3 reads CASSSPLAADEQFF. The CDR3 DNA sequence: TGTGCCAGCAGCTCACCGCTAGCGGCTGATGAGCAGTTCTTC.

At least ten counts were recorded for this clonotype. V is TRBV20-1 and J is TRBJ2-1; 14 bases line up with TRBD2. The ends lost 1 base at V and 7 bases at J; junction bases unmatched: 6. Germline-derived CDR1 and CDR2 are DFQATT and SNEGSKA (reference sequence). This CDR3 contains 16 residues. CDR3 bases: TGCAGTGCTAGAGGGGGGGGACTAGCGGGAGCGAATGAGCAGTTCTTC. Encoded protein: CSARGGGLAGANEQFF.

This clonotype was counted at least ten times. The genes are TRBV28 and TRBJ2-7; D is possibly TRBD1 (5 bases). This CDR3 has 13 amino acids. The V gene's germline CDR1 is MDHEN and CDR2 SYDVKM. The V end was cut by 4 bases, the J end by 2 bases, with 9 bases between. The CDR3 DNA follows: TGTGCCAGCAGTTCGCCAGGGCCCTACGAGCAGTACTTC. Translation: CASSSPGPYEQYF.

Points on this clonotype: This CDR3 is missing its conserved last phenylalanine or tryptophan, likely due to a read error. The rearrangement links TRBV7-9 to TRBJ2-7, with TRBD1 as a possible D gene (6 bases). Looked up from germline, CDR1 is SEHNR and CDR2 is FQNEAQ (reference sequence). This CDR3 has 12 amino acids. Trimming pared 4 bases from V and 6 bases from J, leaving 10 bases between. The DNA for the CDR3 is TGTGCCAGCAGCTGGGGGCCAGTCGAGCAGTACTCC. Protein sequence: CASSWGPVEQYS.

This clonotype appeared a few times. This chain joins TRBV14 and TRBJ2-1, with D perhaps assigned TRBD1 or TRBD2 (5 bases each). Germline V gives CDR1 SGHDN, CDR2 FVKESK. The CDR3 covers 13 residues. Deletions cut 4 bases from V and 14 bases from J, with 18 bases between. The CDR3 DNA follows: TGTGCCAGCAGCCTCACCACTTCAAGGGGAGAGTTCTTC. This codes for CASSLTTSRGEFF. Based on the CDR3 plus reference TRBV14 and TRBJ2-1, the full variable domain is EAGVTQFPSHSVIEKGQTVTLRCDPISGHDNLYWYRRVMGKEIKFLLHFVKESKQDESGMPNNRFLAERTGGTYSTLKVQPAELEDSGVYFCASSLTTSRGEFFGPGTRLTVL.

The chain recombines TRBV20-1 with TRBJ2-7; TRBD2 is a possible D gene (7 bases). This CDR3 is 14 amino acids long. Germline CDR1 is DFQATT and CDR2 is SNEGSKA (reference sequence). With 0 bases removed from V and 9 bases from J, the gap between germline ends came to 18 bases. CDR3 loop: CSARETGRGTVQYF. The CDR3 DNA follows: TGCAGTGCTAGAGAAACAGGGAGGGGGACCGTGCAGTACTTC.

This clonotype has at least ten counts. This chain links TRBV7-9 with TRBJ2-7, with 7 bases matching TRBD2. The CDR3 length is 17 residues. V shed 0 bases and J 2 bases; nucleotides not matched to a gene: 10. The germline CDR1 and CDR2 sequences are SEHNR and FQNEAQ (reference sequence). The CDR3 nucleotides are TGTGCCAGCAGCTTAGCTCCGTTGGCTAGCGGAACCTACGAGCAGTACTTC. Amino acid sequence: CASSLAPLASGTYEQYF. The full variable domain, with the rest looked up from reference TRBV7-9 and TRBJ2-7, is DTGVSQNPRHKITKRGQNVTFRCDPISEHNRLYWYRQTLGQGPEFLTYFQNEAQLEKSRLLSDRFSAERPKGSFSTLEIQRTEQGDSAMYLCASSLAPLASGTYEQYFGPGTRLTVT.

This clonotype occurred a few times. The V gene is TRBV7-9, the J gene TRBJ1-2; unclear D gene. Trimming removed 4 bases at V and 4 bases at J, with 16 bases between. The CDR3 has 15 amino acids. The V gene's germline CDR1 is SEHNR and CDR2 FQNEAQ (reference sequence). For the CDR3, the DNA is TGTGCCAGCAGCTCCACAAATACCGACCGCTATGGCTACACCTTC. Its protein is CASSSTNTDRYGYTF.

In this sample, this clonotype turned up a few times. The CDR3 spells CASSSSPDTEAFF. The CDR3 DNA reads as TGTGCCAGCAGCTCATCCCCGGACACTGAAGCTTTCTTT. V usage is TRBV11-3 and J usage is TRBJ1-1, with D uncertain. Trimming took off 4 bases at V and 3 bases at J, with 9 bases between the two ends. From germline, CDR1 is SGHNT and CDR2 YENEEA. The length of the CDR3 is 13 residues.

The sample holds many counts of this clonotype. The chain links TRBV4-1 to TRBJ2-7; 7 positions agree with TRBD1. The CDR3 has 16 amino acids. Germline CDR1 MGHRA, CDR2 YSYEKL. Trimming took 0 bases from V and 3 from J; bases not matched to a gene: 8. The CDR3 region is CASSQDIQGLCYEQYF. For the CDR3, the DNA is TGCGCCAGCAGCCAAGACATACAGGGGCTCTGCTACGAGCAGTACTTC.

A few counts support this clonotype. This sequence joins TRBV20-1 and TRBJ2-3, with unresolved D. Germline CDR1 DFQATT, CDR2 SNEGSKA (reference sequence). This CDR3 contains 10 residues. Trimming removed 4 bases at V and 10 bases at J, with 9 bases between. The CDR3 region is CSAKASAQYF. The CDR3 nucleotides are TGCAGTGCTAAAGCTAGTGCGCAGTATTTT.

This clonotype appeared many times. The chain is built from TRBV9 and TRBJ2-3; no firm D call. The CDR3 is 16 amino acids. Germline V gene lookup returns CDR1 SGDLS and CDR2 YYNGEE. Trimming removed 0 bases from V and 3 bases from J, with 14 bases in between. The CDR3 DNA sequence: TGTGCCAGCAGCGTAGGAGGCGGCGGAGCAACAGATACGCAGTATTTT. Residues: CASSVGGGGATDTQYF.

The V gene is TRBV12-3 or TRBV12-4, the J gene TRBJ2-1; 8 bases fit TRBD2. The CDR3 covers 15 residues. V gave up 2 bases and J gave up 8 bases; unmatched junction bases: 8. The CDR3 nucleotides are TGTGCCAGCAGTTTAATGGCGGGAGGTTGGGATGAGCAGTTCTTC. This gives the protein CASSLMAGGWDEQFF.

V is TRBV6-5 and J is TRBJ1-2, with 9 bases aligning to TRBD1. Germline V lookup: CDR1 MNHEY, CDR2 SVGAGI. Unmatched junction bases numbered 5, after V lost 6 bases and J lost 6 bases. This CDR3 has 13 amino acids. The CDR3 DNA is TGTGCCAGCAGGCGACAGGGGGTGAATGGCTACACCTTC. It translates to CASRRQGVNGYTF.

This clonotype was picked up many times. This chain joins TRBV5-1 and TRBJ2-2, with D tentatively TRBD2 (6 bases). V dropped 8 bases and J dropped 6 bases, with 23 bases sitting between them. The CDR3 has 16 residues. Germline V gene lookup returns CDR1 SGHRS and CDR2 YFSETQ. DNA for the CDR3: TGCGCCAGTTGGACTTCCGGGAGCATTAACGCCGGGGAGCTGTTTTTT. It encodes CASWTSGSINAGELFF.

This clonotype has a single count. The V and J genes are TRBV29-1 and TRBJ1-1; 7 nucleotides align to TRBD1. This CDR3 region has 13 residues. CDR1 is SQVTM, CDR2 ANQGSEA, per germline. J gave up 1 base and V 8 bases, and 7 bases lay outside the gene matches. Written as DNA, the CDR3 is TGCAGCAGTAAACGGGACAGGAACACTGAAGCTTTCTTT. It translates to CSSKRDRNTEAFF.

This clonotype was seen only a few times. V usage is TRBV20-1 and J usage is TRBJ2-7; 8 positions agree with TRBD1. V gave up 7 bases and J gave up 4 bases; unmatched junction bases: 9. The CDR3 runs to 13 residues. Per germline, CDR1 DFQATT and CDR2 SNEGSKA (reference sequence). The CDR3 DNA reads TGCAGTGTAGAGGGCAGGGGGCTTTACGAGCAGTACTTC. Residues: CSVEGRGLYEQYF.

The rearrangement uses TRBV20-1 and TRBJ2-7; TRBD2 aligns across 13 bases. The CDR3 runs 13 residues. Trimming took 5 bases from V and 5 from J; bases not matched to a gene: 3. Germline V gives CDR1 DFQATT, CDR2 SNEGSKA (reference sequence). The CDR3: CSAHGLAGDEQYF. CDR3 DNA sequence: TGCAGTGCTCATGGACTAGCGGGAGACGAGCAGTACTTC.

In regard to this clonotype: Germline is not matched at one junction end, which may reflect a read error. The chain is built from TRBV7-2 and TRBJ2-7; the D gene is possibly TRBD1 (5 bases). The CDR3 contains 14 residues. Per germline, CDR1 SGHTA and CDR2 FQGNSA. The DNA for the CDR3 is TGTGTCAGCAGCTTAGTGCAGGGATCCTACAAGCAGTACTTC. Translated, it gives CVSSLVQGSYKQYF.